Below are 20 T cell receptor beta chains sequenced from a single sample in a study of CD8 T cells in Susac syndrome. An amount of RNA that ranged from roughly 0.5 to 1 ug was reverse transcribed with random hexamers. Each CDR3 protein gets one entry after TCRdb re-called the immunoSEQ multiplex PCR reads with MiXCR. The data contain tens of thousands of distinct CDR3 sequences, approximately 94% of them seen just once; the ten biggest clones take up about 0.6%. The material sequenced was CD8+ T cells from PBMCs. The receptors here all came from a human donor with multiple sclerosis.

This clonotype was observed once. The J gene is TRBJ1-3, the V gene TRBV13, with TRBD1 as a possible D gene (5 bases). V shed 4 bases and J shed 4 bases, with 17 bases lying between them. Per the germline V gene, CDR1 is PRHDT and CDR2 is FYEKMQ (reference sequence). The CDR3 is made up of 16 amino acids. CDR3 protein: CASSSVIGTEGNTIYF. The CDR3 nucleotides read TGTGCCAGCAGCTCCGTAATTGGGACCGAAGGAAACACCATATATTTT. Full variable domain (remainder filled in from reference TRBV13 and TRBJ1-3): AAGVIQSPRHLIKEKRETATLKCYPIPRHDTVYWYQQGPGQDPQFLISFYEKMQSDKGSIPDRFSAQQFSDYHSELNMSSLELGDSALYFCASSSVIGTEGNTIYFGEGSWLTVV.

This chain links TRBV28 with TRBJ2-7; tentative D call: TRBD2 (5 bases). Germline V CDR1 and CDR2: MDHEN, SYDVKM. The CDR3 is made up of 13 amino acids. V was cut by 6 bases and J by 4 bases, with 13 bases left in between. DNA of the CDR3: TGTGCCAGCAGCCCCGGGATTAGTTACGAGCAGTACTTC. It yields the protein CASSPGISYEQYF.

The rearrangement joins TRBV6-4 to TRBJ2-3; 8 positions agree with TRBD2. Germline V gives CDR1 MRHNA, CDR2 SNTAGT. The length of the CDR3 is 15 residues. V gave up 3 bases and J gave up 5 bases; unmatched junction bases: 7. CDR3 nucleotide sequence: TGTGCCAGCAGTGAAGAAGCGGGGGCAGGAGATACGCAGTATTTT. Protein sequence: CASSEEAGAGDTQYF.

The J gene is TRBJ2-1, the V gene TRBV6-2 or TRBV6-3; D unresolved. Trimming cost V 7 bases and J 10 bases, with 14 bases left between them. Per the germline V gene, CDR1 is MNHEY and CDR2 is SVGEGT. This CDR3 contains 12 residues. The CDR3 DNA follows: TGTGCCAGCACCAAATGGGGTGAAGAGCAGTTCTTC. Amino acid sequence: CASTKWGEEQFF.

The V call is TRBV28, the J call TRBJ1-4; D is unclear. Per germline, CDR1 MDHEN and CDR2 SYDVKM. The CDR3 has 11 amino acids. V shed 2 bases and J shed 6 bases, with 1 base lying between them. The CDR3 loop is CASSLDEKLFF. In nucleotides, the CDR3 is TGTGCCAGCAGTTTAGATGAAAAACTGTTTTTT.

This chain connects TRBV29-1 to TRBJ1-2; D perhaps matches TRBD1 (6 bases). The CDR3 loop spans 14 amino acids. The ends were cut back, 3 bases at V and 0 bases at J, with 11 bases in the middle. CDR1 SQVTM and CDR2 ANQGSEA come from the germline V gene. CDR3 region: CSVEGASTNYGYTF. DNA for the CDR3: TGCAGCGTTGAGGGGGCCTCAACTAACTATGGCTACACCTTC.

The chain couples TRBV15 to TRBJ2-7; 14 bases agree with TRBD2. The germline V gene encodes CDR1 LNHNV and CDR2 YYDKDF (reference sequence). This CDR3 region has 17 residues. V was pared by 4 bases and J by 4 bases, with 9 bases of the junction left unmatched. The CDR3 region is CATSTLGLAGVGYEQYF. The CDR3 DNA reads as TGTGCCACCAGCACATTGGGACTAGCGGGAGTCGGGTACGAGCAGTACTTC.

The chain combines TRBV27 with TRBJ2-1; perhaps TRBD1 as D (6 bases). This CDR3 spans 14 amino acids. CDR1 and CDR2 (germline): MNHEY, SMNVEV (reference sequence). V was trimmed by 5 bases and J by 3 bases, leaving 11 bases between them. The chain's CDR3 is CASSVNRDYNEQFF. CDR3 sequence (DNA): TGTGCCAGCAGTGTTAACAGGGACTACAATGAGCAGTTCTTC.

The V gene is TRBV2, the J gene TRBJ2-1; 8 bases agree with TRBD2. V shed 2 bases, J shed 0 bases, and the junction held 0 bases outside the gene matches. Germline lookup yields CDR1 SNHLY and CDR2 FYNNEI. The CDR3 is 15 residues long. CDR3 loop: CASSEREGSYNEQFF. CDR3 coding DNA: TGTGCCAGCAGTGAACGGGAGGGCTCCTACAATGAGCAGTTCTTC. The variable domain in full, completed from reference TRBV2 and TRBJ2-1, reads EPEVTQTPSHQVTQMGQEVILRCVPISNHLYFYWYRQILGQKVEFLVSFYNNEISEKSEIFDDQFSVERPDGSNFTLKIRSTKLEDSAMYFCASSEREGSYNEQFFGPGTRLTVL.

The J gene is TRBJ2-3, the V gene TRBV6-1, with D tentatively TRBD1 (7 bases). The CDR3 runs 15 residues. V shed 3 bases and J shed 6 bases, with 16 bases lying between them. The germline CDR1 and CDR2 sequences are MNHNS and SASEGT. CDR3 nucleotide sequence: TGTGCCAGCAGTGAGGAGGGAGGCAGGGGGGATACGCAGTATTTT. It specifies CASSEEGGRGDTQYF.

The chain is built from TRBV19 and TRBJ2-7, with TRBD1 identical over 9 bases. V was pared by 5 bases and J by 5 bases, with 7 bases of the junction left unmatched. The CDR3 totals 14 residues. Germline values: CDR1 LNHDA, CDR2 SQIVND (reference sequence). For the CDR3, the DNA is TGTGCCAGTAGTCCCCCCGGGACAGGGAACGAGCAGTACTTC. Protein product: CASSPPGTGNEQYF.

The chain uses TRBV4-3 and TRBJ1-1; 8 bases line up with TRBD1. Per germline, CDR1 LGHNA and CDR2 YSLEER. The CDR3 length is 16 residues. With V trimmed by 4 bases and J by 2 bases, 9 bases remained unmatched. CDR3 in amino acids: CASSRITGGVNTEAFF. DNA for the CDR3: TGCGCCAGCAGCCGAATCACAGGGGGTGTTAACACTGAAGCTTTCTTT.

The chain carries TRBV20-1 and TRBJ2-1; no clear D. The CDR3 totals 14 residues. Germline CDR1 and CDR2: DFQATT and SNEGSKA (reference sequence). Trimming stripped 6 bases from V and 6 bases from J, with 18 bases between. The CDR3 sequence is CSATEQAGFNEQFF. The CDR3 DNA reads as TGCAGTGCGACCGAACAAGCCGGGTTCAATGAGCAGTTCTTC.

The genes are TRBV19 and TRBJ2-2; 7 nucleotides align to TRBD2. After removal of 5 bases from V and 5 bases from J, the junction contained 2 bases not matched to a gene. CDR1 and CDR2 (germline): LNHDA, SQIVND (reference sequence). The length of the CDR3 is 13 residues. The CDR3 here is CASSAGVTGELFF. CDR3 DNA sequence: TGTGCCAGTAGTGCGGGAGTGACCGGGGAGCTGTTTTTT.

CDR3: CSARDPMVETQYF. The CDR3 nucleotides are TGCAGTGCTAGAGATCCGATGGTCGAGACCCAGTACTTC. V gene TRBV20-1 combines with J gene TRBJ2-5, with D unclear. This CDR3 has 13 amino acids. V was trimmed by 0 bases and J by 5 bases, leaving 10 bases between them. The germline V gene encodes CDR1 DFQATT and CDR2 SNEGSKA (reference sequence).

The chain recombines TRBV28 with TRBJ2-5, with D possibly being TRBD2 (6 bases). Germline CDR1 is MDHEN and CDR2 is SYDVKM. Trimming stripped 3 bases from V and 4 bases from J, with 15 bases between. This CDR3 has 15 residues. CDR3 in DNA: TGTGCCAGCAGTTTTTATATGTCCGGGGGAGAGACCCAGTACTTC. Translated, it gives CASSFYMSGGETQYF.

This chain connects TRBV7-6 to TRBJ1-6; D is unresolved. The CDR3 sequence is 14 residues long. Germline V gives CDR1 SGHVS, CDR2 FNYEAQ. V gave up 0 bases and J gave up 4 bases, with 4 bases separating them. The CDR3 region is CASSLAVYNSPLHF. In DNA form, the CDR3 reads TGTGCCAGCAGCTTAGCCGTATATAATTCACCCCTCCACTTT.

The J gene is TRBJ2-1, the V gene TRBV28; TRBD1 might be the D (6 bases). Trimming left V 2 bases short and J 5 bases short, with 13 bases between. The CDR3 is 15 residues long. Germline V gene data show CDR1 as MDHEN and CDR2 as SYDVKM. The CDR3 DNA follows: TGTGCCAGCAGTTTAGGTAGGGGGTTCCACAATGAGCAGTTCTTC. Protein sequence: CASSLGRGFHNEQFF.

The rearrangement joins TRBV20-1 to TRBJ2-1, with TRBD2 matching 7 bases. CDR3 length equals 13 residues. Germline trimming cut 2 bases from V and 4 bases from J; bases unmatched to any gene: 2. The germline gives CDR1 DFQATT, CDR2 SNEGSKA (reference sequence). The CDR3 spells CSARLAEYNEQFF. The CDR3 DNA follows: TGCAGTGCTAGACTAGCGGAATACAATGAGCAGTTCTTC.

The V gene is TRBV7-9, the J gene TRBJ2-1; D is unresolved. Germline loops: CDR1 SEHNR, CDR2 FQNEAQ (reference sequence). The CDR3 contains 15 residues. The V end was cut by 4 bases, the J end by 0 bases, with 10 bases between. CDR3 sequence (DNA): TGTGCCAGCAGCTCGGGCCCCAGCTCCTACAATGAGCAGTTCTTC. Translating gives CASSSGPSSYNEQFF.